A selection of T cell receptor beta chains follows, all from one sample in a study of identical twins. MiXCR was run by TCRdb on the 5' RACE reads, yielding one entry per CDR3 protein. The top ten clones hold more than 12% of a sample with a few hundred thousand distinct CDR3 sequences, 5% to 7% of them seen once. These data also formed part of another study, on T cells expressing NK-cell markers.

Material for sequencing was CD8+ T cells sorted from blood. The receptors derive from a woman in her late teens or twenties in good health. CDR3s include the opening cysteine and the closing phenylalanine or tryptophan. A D gene is named only where the DNA matches it firmly. The size field is filled for only some rows; it gives once, few, many or a size class.

TGTGCCAGCTGGGGGGGGCTCCAAGAGACCCAGTACTTC,CASWGGLQETQYF,.,13,TRBJ2-5,many,TRBV7-9
TGTGCCAGCAGCTTGGAGCGGGAGGGCCGGTCCTACAATGAGCAGTTCTTC,CASSLEREGRSYNEQFF,TRBD2,17,TRBJ2-1,many,TRBV5-5
TGTGCCAGCAGTTGGGGCGGCCAGACCCAGTACTTC,CASSWGGQTQYF,.,12,TRBJ2-5,many,TRBV12-3/TRBV12-4
TGTGCCAGCAGCTTTAGCGGGAGCACAGATACGCAGTATTTT,CASSFSGSTDTQYF,TRBD2,14,TRBJ2-3,.,TRBV7-2
TGTGCCAGCACCGACCGAAAACGTGGCTACACCTTC,CASTDRKRGYTF,.,12,TRBJ1-2,.,TRBV9
TGTGCCAGCAGCTTAGAGGGACCGTCCACGGAGCTGTTTTTT,CASSLEGPSTELFF,.,14,TRBJ2-2,many,TRBV7-9
TGCAGTGCTAGATCGGGGGGAAGCTACGAGCAGTACTTC,CSARSGGSYEQYF,TRBD2,13,TRBJ2-7,.,TRBV20-1
TGTGCCAGCAGCCAAACTAGCGGGGTATTTACCGGGGAGCTGTTTTTT,CASSQTSGVFTGELFF,TRBD2,16,TRBJ2-2,many,TRBV4-2
TGTGCCAGCAGTTTTGCACGGGTCACTGAAGCTTTCTTT,CASSFARVTEAFF,.,13,TRBJ1-1,few,TRBV27
TGTGCCAGCAGCGGCGGGGTCTCTCGCACAGATACGCAGTATTTT,CASSGGVSRTDTQYF,.,15,TRBJ2-3,few,TRBV7-9
TGTGCCAGCAGTTTATCTGCCCCAGGGGCAGGCGAGCAGTACTTC,CASSLSAPGAGEQYF,.,15,TRBJ2-7,many,TRBV12-3/TRBV12-4
TGTGCCAGCAGGGACCCAGGGGCAGGGGGCAATCAGCCCCAGCATTTT,CASRDPGAGGNQPQHF,.,16,TRBJ1-5,few,TRBV2
TGTGCCAGCAGCTTACCAGCGGGGGGGCCGGGCACCGGGGAGCTGTTTTTT,CASSLPAGGPGTGELFF,TRBD2,17,TRBJ2-2,few,TRBV7-6
TGTGCCAGCCTTGACCGAGGCTACACCTTC,CASLDRGYTF,.,10,TRBJ1-2,few,TRBV2
TGCGCCAGCAGTCCTCCGGGACAGGGGTATACTGAAGCTTTCTTT,CASSPPGQGYTEAFF,TRBD1,15,TRBJ1-1,few,TRBV23-1
TGTGCCAGCAGTCCCCGGCGGACTCCGAGCACAGATACGCAGTATTTT,CASSPRRTPSTDTQYF,.,16,TRBJ2-3,few,TRBV12-3/TRBV12-4
TGCGCCAGCAGCTTCCGGGACAGGGCGAGCTCCTACGAGCAGTACTTC,CASSFRDRASSYEQYF,TRBD1,16,TRBJ2-7,.,TRBV5-1
TGTGCCAGCAGTTATCCCCCAGCGGGAGACTACAATGAGCAGTTCTTC,CASSYPPAGDYNEQFF,TRBD2,16,TRBJ2-1,few,TRBV6-5
TGTGCCATCAGTGAGTATATAGGTTCCGAGCAGTACTTC,CAISEYIGSEQYF,.,13,TRBJ2-7,few,TRBV10-3
TGTGCCAGCAGCCTTTCTTCCGACAGCGAAGCTTTCTTT,CASSLSSDSEAFF,.,13,TRBJ1-1,few,TRBV7-9
TGTGCCAGCAGCCGGGACGGGGCGAACACTGAAGCTTTCTTT,CASSRDGANTEAFF,.,14,TRBJ1-1,.,TRBV5-4
TGCAGTGCTAGGGCCGACCGTCAGCGGGATAAGACCCAGTACTTC,CSARADRQRDKTQYF,TRBD2,15,TRBJ2-5,many,TRBV20-1